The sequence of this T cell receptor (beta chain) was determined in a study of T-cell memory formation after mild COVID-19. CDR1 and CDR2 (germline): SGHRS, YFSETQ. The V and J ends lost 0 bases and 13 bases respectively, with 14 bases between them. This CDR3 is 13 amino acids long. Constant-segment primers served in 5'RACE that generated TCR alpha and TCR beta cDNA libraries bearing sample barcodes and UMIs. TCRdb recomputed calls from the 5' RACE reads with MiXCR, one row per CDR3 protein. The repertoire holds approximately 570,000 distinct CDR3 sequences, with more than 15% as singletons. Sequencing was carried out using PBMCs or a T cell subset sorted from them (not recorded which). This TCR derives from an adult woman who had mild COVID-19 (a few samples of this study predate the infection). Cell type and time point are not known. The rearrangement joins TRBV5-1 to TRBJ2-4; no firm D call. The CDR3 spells CASSLARTSHQYF. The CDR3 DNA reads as TGCGCCAGCAGCTTGGCTCGGACGTCTCACCAGTACTTC.